This record looks at one TCR beta chain sequence and its context. Authors' analysis steps: Cell counts per sample came from amplifying reference gene primers. Only in-frame clones appear in the TCRdb table, and some are missing; sequencing was by immunoSEQ multiplex PCR. D and trimming come from the DNA, and the V and J calls and clone size come from that table. This sample has about 30,000 clones, with 65% to 70% found just once. The data belong to a study of blood T cell repertoires in COVID-19. Study overall: From the United States, Italy and Spain came samples of acute and convalescent COVID-19. PBMCs, B-cell-depleted T cells, or T cells were the source of the cDNA or gDNA that made up the material.

The CDR3 is 13 residues long. J gave up 13 bases and V 6 bases, and 9 bases lay outside the gene matches. The germline CDR1 and CDR2 sequences are KGHSH and LQKENI. Sample: peripheral blood. The rearrangement uses TRBV18 and TRBJ1-6; 7 nucleotides align to TRBD1. This sequence was found in a human donor in a cohort sampled during active COVID-19. The CDR3 bases are TGTGCCAGCTCTCCCGGACAGGTAGCTCCCCTCCACTTT. This sequence encodes CASSPGQVAPLHF.